This TCR beta chain was identified during a study of T cells in narcolepsy. Overall study: Enrolled donors included narcolepsy type 1 or type 2 patients and healthy controls.

General study findings and limits: Some memory CD4+ repertoires had no autoreactive clone sequences. HCRT-specific and TRIB2-specific autoreactive clonotypes appeared among same-patient CSF and blood CD4+ clonotypes. Autoreactive clonotypes reportedly recurred in blood of same and different patients, not controls.

Clones were sequenced by immunoSEQ multiplex PCR, and TCRdb holds only the in-frame ones, with some missing. The table includes about 25,000 clones, about 83% detected once. A remark on this clone: Antigen unknown.

CDR3 length equals 13 residues. Germline V gives CDR1 SQVTM, CDR2 ANQGSEA. Between the trimmed V and J ends, which lost 1 base and 7 bases, there was a span of 10 bases. Sequenced material: CD45RA- memory CD4+ T cells from PBMCs. This clonotype originated in a human donor with narcolepsy. The gene calls are TRBV29-1 and TRBJ1-4; TRBD1 is a possible D gene (5 bases). CDR3 amino acids: CSVEVGVGEKLFF. CDR3 nucleotide sequence: TGCAGCGTTGAAGTGGGGGTCGGTGAAAAACTGTTTTTT.